Listed below are T cell receptor beta chains from one sample, sequenced in a study of blood T cell repertoires in COVID-19. The assay was immunoSEQ multiplex PCR, and TCRdb's table has in-frame clones only and misses some. The top ten hold around a fifth of the sample, which has approximately 67,000 clones, around 90% seen once. Source material: peripheral blood. The receptors here all came from an elderly woman with acute or convalescent COVID-19. The CDR3 runs from the conserved cysteine through the conserved F or W.

>TRBV18|TRBJ1-3
CASSPLDQRTSIYF
>TRBV7-2|TRBJ2-1
CASSLSVGQYNEQFF
>TRBV28|TRBJ2-6
CAARGEAGANVLTF
>TRBV5-1|TRBJ2-2
CASGTELSNTGELFF
>TRBV6-6|TRBJ2-7
CASPLAETYEQYF
>TRBV5-1|TRBJ1-1
CASSQGLQGGNTEAFF
>TRBV18|TRBJ1-1
CASSPGTGKLNTEAFF
>TRBV11-2|TRBJ2-5
CASSFNRGPETQYF
>TRBV5-5|TRBJ1-3
CASSLRHVSGNTIYF
>TRBV7-9|TRBJ1-2
CASSPQGNYGYTF
>TRBV11-2|TRBJ1-4
CASSLGRRGEKLFF
>TRBV7-9|TRBJ2-7
CASINSGVGYEQYF
>TRBV3-1/TRBV3-2|TRBJ1-4
CASSKEGRILFF
>TRBV9|TRBJ2-3
CASSVGHLTDTQYF
>TRBV19|TRBJ2-3
CASSDGVGRPDTQYF
>TRBV19|TRBJ2-2
CASSTPGQNTGELFF
>TRBV6-6|TRBJ1-6
CASSPGGRKSPLHF
>TRBV11-2|TRBJ2-3
CASSSGGGSRRGRTDTQYF
>TRBV19|TRBJ1-1
CASSWLTEAFF
>TRBV10-2|TRBJ2-5
CASGRLQETQYF
>TRBV7-2|TRBJ2-5
CASSLDSGRVQETQYF
>TRBV28|TRBJ1-5
CASATGPMPQHF
>TRBV6-2/TRBV6-3|TRBJ1-5
CASSFSGQGFNQPQHF
>TRBV10-1|TRBJ1-1
CASSRGTGNTEAFF
>TRBV15|TRBJ1-5
CATSREGDISNQPQHF
>TRBV7-3|TRBJ1-1
CASSLAGQGEAFF
>TRBV9|TRBJ2-6
CASSVAGGSSGANVLTF
>TRBV5-6|TRBJ1-4
CASSTKGTLNEKLFF
>TRBV6-5|TRBJ1-5
CASSGGTGGQPQHF
>TRBV5-1|TRBJ1-2
CASSPGDRTNYGYTF
>TRBV28|TRBJ1-2
CASSFSGYGYTF
>TRBV27|TRBJ1-6
CASSLLLDNSPLHF
>TRBV7-2|TRBJ2-5
CASSLGDWSQETQYF
>TRBV2|TRBJ1-5
CASSHGSRPQHF
>TRBV28|TRBJ1-1
CASSRPQGNTEAFF
>TRBV3-1/TRBV3-2|TRBJ2-7
CASSHGQGGTYEQYF
>TRBV28|TRBJ2-1
CASSPRTSGRDEQFF
>TRBV14|TRBJ2-7
CASSQGSGQGLNEQYF
>TRBV5-1|TRBJ1-2
CASSFSSGHKNYGYTF
>TRBV6-5|TRBJ2-5
CASSKKGQETQYF
>TRBV12-3/TRBV12-4|TRBJ2-1
CASRRASYNEQFF
>TRBV5-4|TRBJ1-2
CASSLGDTTNYGYTF
>TRBV6-1|TRBJ1-3
CASSESYGNTIYF
>TRBV5-4|TRBJ2-1
CASSLGLAGEQFF
>TRBV5-1|TRBJ1-6
CASSLAGEFSPLHF
>TRBV15|TRBJ2-2
CATRRVGGYTTGELFF
>TRBV7-8|TRBJ2-1
CASSLRTSFNEQFF
>TRBV6-6|TRBJ1-4
CASLRVGHEKLFF
>TRBV7-3|TRBJ2-7
CASSLTRDRGNEQYF
>TRBV6-5|TRBJ1-1
CASSSSGDTEAFF
>TRBV15|TRBJ2-1
CATSRWGGNEQFF
>TRBV19|TRBJ1-1
CASRTERGGPDTEAFF
>TRBV7-3|TRBJ2-1
CASSSVPSSYNEQFF
>TRBV6-5|TRBJ1-1
CASSYTGGGGAFF
>TRBV14|TRBJ1-6
CASSLGGDSPLHF
>TRBV19|TRBJ2-5
CASSKGLAGAQETQYF